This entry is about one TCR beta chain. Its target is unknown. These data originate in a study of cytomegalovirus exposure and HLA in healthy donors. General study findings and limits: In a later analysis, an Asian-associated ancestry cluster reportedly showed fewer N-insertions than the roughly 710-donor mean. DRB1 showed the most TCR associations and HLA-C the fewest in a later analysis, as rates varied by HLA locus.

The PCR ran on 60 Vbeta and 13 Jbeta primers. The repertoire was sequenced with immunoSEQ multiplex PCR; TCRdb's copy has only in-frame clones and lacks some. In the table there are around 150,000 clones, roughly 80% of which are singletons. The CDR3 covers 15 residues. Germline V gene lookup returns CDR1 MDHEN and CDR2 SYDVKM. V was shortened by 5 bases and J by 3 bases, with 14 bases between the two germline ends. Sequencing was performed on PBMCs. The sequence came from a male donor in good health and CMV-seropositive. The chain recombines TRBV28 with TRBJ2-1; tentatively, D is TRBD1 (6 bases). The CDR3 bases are TGTGCCAGCAGTCGGACCTCACAGGGCTACAATGAGCAGTTCTTC. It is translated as CASSRTSQGYNEQFF. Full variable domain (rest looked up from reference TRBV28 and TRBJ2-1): DVKVTQSSRYLVKRTGEKVFLECVQDMDHENMFWYRQDPGLGLRLIYFSYDVKMKEKGDIPEGYSVSREKKERFSLILESASTNQTSMYLCASSRTSQGYNEQFFGPGTRLTVL.